This TCR beta chain was retrieved from a study of blood T cells in healthy people across ages. A J-beta primer mix and a sample-barcoded 5' primer were used in a second PCR of about 7 to 12 cycles. TCRdb reanalysed the 5' RACE reads using MiXCR and keeps one entry per CDR3 protein. The sample lists about 1.4 million distinct CDR3 sequences; 45% to 70% were seen once. General study findings and limits: Naive T cell percentage showed a strong correlation with TCR beta diversity.

Extractions gave at least 5.5 micrograms of total RNA per sample. As for this clonotype: Its target is unknown.

V was shortened by 5 bases and J by 7 bases, with 9 bases between the two germline ends. In germline, CDR1 is MGHDK, CDR2 SYGVNS. This CDR3 has 13 residues. J is TRBJ1-6 and V is TRBV25-1; no reliable D call. The TCR originated in a man between 18 and 29 years old in good health. Sample: blood. This CDR3 is CASSSRENSPLHF. CDR3 DNA: TGTGCCAGCAGTTCGAGAGAGAATTCACCCCTCCACTTT. Looking up the rest from reference TRBV25-1 and TRBJ1-6 gives the full variable domain: EADIYQTPRYLVIGTGKKITLECSQTMGHDKMYWYQQDPGMELHLIHYSYGVNSTEKGDLSSESTVSRIRTEHFPLTLESARPSHTSQYLCASSSRENSPLHFGNGTRLTVT.